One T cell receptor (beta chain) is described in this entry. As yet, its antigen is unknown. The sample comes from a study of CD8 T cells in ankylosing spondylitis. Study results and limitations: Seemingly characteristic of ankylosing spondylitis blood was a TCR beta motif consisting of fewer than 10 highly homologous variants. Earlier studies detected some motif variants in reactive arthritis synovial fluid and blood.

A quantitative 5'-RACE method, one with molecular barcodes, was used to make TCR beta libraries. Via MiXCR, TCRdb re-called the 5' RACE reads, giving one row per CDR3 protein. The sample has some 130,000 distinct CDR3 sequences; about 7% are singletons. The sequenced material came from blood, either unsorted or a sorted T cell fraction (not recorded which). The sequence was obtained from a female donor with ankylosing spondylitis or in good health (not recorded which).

The CDR3 loop reads CSARDPQGNSYEQYF. Here the CDR3 DNA reads TGCAGTGCTAGAGACCCACAGGGCAACTCCTACGAGCAGTACTTC. The chain combines TRBV20-1 with TRBJ2-7; possible D gene TRBD1, 6 bases. The V and J ends lost 0 bases and 0 bases respectively, with 12 bases between them. The germline gives CDR1 DFQATT, CDR2 SNEGSKA (reference sequence). The CDR3 runs 15 residues.